One sample yielded the 20 T cell receptor beta chains listed below, sequenced in a study of shared clonotypes between healthy human individuals. The protocol was immunoSEQ multiplex PCR, while the TCRdb copy is restricted to in-frame clones and leaves out a portion. The sample includes around 700,000 clones, about 91% of them seen just once. Selected positively for CCR7 and CD45RO-negative, naive CD8 cells excluded terminally differentiated effector memory CD45RA+ cells. The sequenced material came from naive CD8+ T cells sorted from blood. The receptors were sampled from a man aged 25-45 years in good health.

This chain links TRBV15 with TRBJ2-3; tentatively, D is TRBD2 (5 bases). The V end lost 3 bases, the J end lost 2 bases, and 9 bases lay between the germline ends. There are 14 residues in the CDR3. The germline CDR1 and CDR2 sequences are LNHNV and YYDKDF (reference sequence). This chain's CDR3 is CATSRRTFTDTQYF. The CDR3, as DNA: TGTGCCACCAGCAGGAGGACTTTCACAGATACGCAGTATTTT. The complete variable domain, with remaining parts taken from reference TRBV15 and TRBJ2-3, reads DAMVIQNPRYQVTQFGKPVTLSCSQTLNHNVMYWYQQKSSQAPKLLFHYYDKDFNNEADTPDNFQSRRPNTSFCFLDIRSPGLGDTAMYLCATSRRTFTDTQYFGPGTRLTVL.

The chain links TRBV5-1 to TRBJ1-2, with D possibly TRBD1 on 5 matching bases. Germline V lookup: CDR1 SGHRS, CDR2 YFSETQ. The CDR3 runs to 15 residues. With 4 bases removed from V and 0 bases from J, the gap between germline ends came to 13 bases. CDR3 DNA sequence: TGCGCCAGCAGCGTGGGCGACAGCACTAACTATGGCTACACCTTC. Translated: CASSVGDSTNYGYTF.

The V call is TRBV29-1, the J call TRBJ2-7; TRBD2 matches at 11 bases. J lost 1 base, V lost 5 bases, and 7 bases had no gene match. The CDR3 spans 15 residues. In germline, CDR1 is SQVTM, CDR2 ANQGSEA. The CDR3 sequence is CSVFLAGGPSYEQYF. The CDR3 DNA is TGCAGCGTTTTCTTAGCGGGAGGGCCTTCCTACGAGCAGTACTTC.

This chain connects TRBV7-9 to TRBJ2-3; D remains ambiguous. The germline V gene encodes CDR1 SEHNR and CDR2 FQNEAQ (reference sequence). The CDR3 consists of 13 residues. Trimming pared 6 bases from V and 4 bases from J, leaving 11 bases between. The CDR3 DNA sequence: TGTGCCAGCAGTGCTGAGCTAGCAGATACGCAGTATTTT. Translating gives CASSAELADTQYF.

The chain links TRBV6-6 to TRBJ2-7; the D is unclear. The CDR3 is made up of 14 amino acids. Germline V gene data show CDR1 as MNHNY and CDR2 as SVGAGI (reference sequence). Trimming cost V 2 bases and J 0 bases, with 8 bases left between them. This CDR3 reads CASSYVDTSYEQYF. In nucleotides, the CDR3 is TGTGCCAGCAGTTACGTTGACACCTCCTACGAGCAGTACTTC.

The J gene is TRBJ1-1, the V gene TRBV19; possibly TRBD1 for D (5 bases). V was cut by 6 bases and J by 3 bases, with 14 bases left in between. There are 14 residues in the CDR3. Germline lookup yields CDR1 LNHDA and CDR2 SQIVND (reference sequence). The CDR3 DNA is TGTGCCAGTAGGGAATCGTGGGGCGACACTGAAGCTTTCTTT. Translating gives CASRESWGDTEAFF.

The V and J genes are TRBV6-1 and TRBJ2-1; 8 positions match TRBD1. CDR3 length: 13 residues. The trim removed 7 bases at V and 7 bases at J, leaving 6 bases unmatched. Per germline, CDR1 MNHNS and CDR2 SASEGT. CDR3 loop: CASIGQGLNEQFF. The DNA for the CDR3 is TGTGCCAGCATAGGACAGGGTTTAAATGAGCAGTTCTTC.

Here the CDR3 DNA reads TGCGCCAGCAGCCAAAAACAGGGGAATAGTCAGCCCCAGCATTTT. Translation gives CASSQKQGNSQPQHF. This rearrangement joins TRBV4-1 to TRBJ1-5, with 7 bases that match TRBD1. Per the germline V gene, CDR1 is MGHRA and CDR2 is YSYEKL. The trim removed 2 bases at V and 6 bases at J, leaving 7 bases unmatched. The CDR3 covers 15 residues.

As concerns this clone: The sample has other DNA sequences that encode this CDR3 too. V is TRBV4-1 and J is TRBJ2-7; 7 bases are shared with TRBD1. There are 14 residues in the CDR3. V trimming: 4 bases; J trimming: 2 bases; junction bases outside the gene matches: 5. CDR1 is MGHRA, CDR2 YSYEKL, per germline. The DNA of the CDR3 is TGCGCCAGCAGCCCGGGGCAGGGGGCCTACGAGCAGTACTTC. Protein sequence: CASSPGQGAYEQYF.

The genes are TRBV27 and TRBJ2-5; TRBD1 is a possible D gene (5 bases). V lost 0 bases and J lost 5, with 13 bases in between. The length of the CDR3 is 15 residues. Germline V gene sequence: CDR1 MNHEY, CDR2 SMNVEV (reference sequence). CDR3 amino acids: CASSLSQGPRETQYF. In nucleotides, the CDR3 is TGTGCCAGCAGTTTATCGCAGGGCCCTAGGGAGACCCAGTACTTC.

The chain links TRBV10-3 to TRBJ2-5; 7 positions agree with TRBD2. The CDR3 loop spans 13 amino acids. V lost 4 bases, J lost 5 bases, and 4 bases stayed unmatched. Germline CDR1 is ENHRY and CDR2 is SYGVKD. This CDR3 reads CAISGWGGETQYF. CDR3 coding DNA: TGTGCCATCAGTGGGTGGGGAGGGGAGACCCAGTACTTC.

The rearrangement joins TRBV28 to TRBJ2-2, with D hard to call. Trimming took off 7 bases at V and 0 bases at J, with 15 bases between the two ends. The length of the CDR3 is 16 residues. Germline V gene lookup returns CDR1 MDHEN and CDR2 SYDVKM. The CDR3 protein is CASMALSNANTGELFF. CDR3 coding DNA: TGTGCCAGCATGGCCCTCTCGAACGCGAACACCGGGGAGCTGTTTTTT.

The rearrangement joins TRBV11-2 to TRBJ1-2; D is possibly TRBD1 (5 bases). The CDR3 spans 16 residues. The germline V gene encodes CDR1 SGHAT and CDR2 FQNNGV. The ends were cut back, 5 bases at V and 4 bases at J, with 20 bases in the middle. CDR3 in amino acids: CASSADRGGGSYGYTF. CDR3 coding DNA: TGTGCCAGCAGCGCCGATAGGGGTGGAGGATCCTATGGCTACACCTTC.

In this sample, this clone turned up once. CDR3 sequence reads: CASSLLTRYTYNEQFF. DNA of the CDR3: TGTGCCAGCAGTTTATTAACTAGATACACCTACAATGAGCAGTTCTTC. The J gene is TRBJ2-1, the V gene TRBV27; D possibly corresponds to TRBD2 (5 bases). Germline V gene lookup returns CDR1 MNHEY and CDR2 SMNVEV (reference sequence). CDR3 length: 16 residues. V was cut by 1 base and J by 2 bases, with 12 bases left in between.

The J gene is TRBJ2-5, the V gene TRBV27; 11 bases are a match to TRBD2. CDR1 and CDR2 (germline): MNHEY, SMNVEV (reference sequence). J was trimmed by 5 bases and V by 3 bases; bases with no gene match: 8. The CDR3 is 16 residues long. CDR3 amino acids: CASSFASGRLSETQYF. The CDR3, as DNA: TGTGCCAGCAGTTTCGCTAGCGGGAGGTTATCTGAGACCCAGTACTTC.

The chain joins TRBV25-1 to TRBJ2-1, with unresolved D. The CDR3 sequence is 16 residues long. Germline assignment: CDR1 MGHDK and CDR2 SYGVNS. Deletions cut 1 base from V and 1 base from J, with 11 bases between. Here the CDR3 reads CASSELGKRSYNEQFF. The CDR3 DNA follows: TGTGCCAGCAGTGAATTGGGAAAAAGGTCCTACAATGAGCAGTTCTTC.

The V call is TRBV4-2, the J call TRBJ2-1; D remains ambiguous. V shed 0 bases and J shed 7 bases, with 19 bases lying between them. The CDR3 loop spans 17 amino acids. Per the germline V gene, CDR1 is LGHNA and CDR2 is YNFKEQ. CDR3 coding DNA: TGTGCCAGCAGCCAAGATGTCTCAGAAGGCCCTTTTAATGAGCAGTTCTTC. This codes for CASSQDVSEGPFNEQFF.

The J gene is TRBJ2-7, the V gene TRBV30, with 11 bases that match TRBD2. The V segment lost 3 bases and the J segment 5 bases; nucleotides outside the gene matches: 6. The CDR3 covers 14 residues. Germline V gives CDR1 GTSNPN, CDR2 SVGIG (reference sequence). The CDR3 region is CAWRSSGRAHEQYF. In nucleotides, the CDR3 is TGTGCCTGGAGAAGTAGCGGGAGGGCCCACGAGCAGTACTTC.

The rearrangement joins TRBV7-6 to TRBJ2-1, with 9 bases aligning to TRBD2. J was trimmed by 8 bases and V by 3 bases; bases with no gene match: 11. Per germline, CDR1 SGHVS and CDR2 FNYEAQ. This CDR3 contains 16 residues. CDR3 loop: CASSFRGREGLDEQFF. CDR3 nucleotides: TGTGCCAGCAGCTTCCGCGGGCGGGAGGGCCTGGATGAGCAGTTCTTC.

V is TRBV27 and J is TRBJ1-4; D not certain. V was cut by 5 bases and J by 8 bases, with 15 bases left in between. CDR3 length: 14 residues. Germline-derived CDR1 and CDR2 are MNHEY and SMNVEV (reference sequence). For the CDR3, the DNA is TGTGCCAGCAGTCTGTCGGAGGTTGGGGAAAAACTGTTTTTT. This encodes CASSLSEVGEKLFF.